This TCR beta chain stems from a study of blood T cell repertoires in COVID-19. About the study: Material from acute and convalescent COVID-19 was sourced from the United States, Italy and Spain. Sources were T cells, B-cell-depleted T cells, or PBMCs; the material itself was cDNA or gDNA.

Per the study methods: Nucleated cell counts were estimated from reference gene primer amplification. Libraries were prepared by immunoSEQ multiplex PCR; TCRdb keeps only in-frame clonotypes and omits some of them. Clone size and the V and J calls come from that table; the DNA yielded D and trimming. The sample has around 180,000 clones; 88% are singletons. This CDR3 is built from 15 residues. V dropped 5 bases and J dropped 4 bases, with 18 bases sitting between them. Germline lookup yields CDR1 SGHDT and CDR2 YYEEEE. The source is a man aged 55 to 70 with acute or convalescent COVID-19. Material for sequencing was peripheral blood. The chain has TRBV5-6 and TRBJ1-2, with D possibly matching TRBD1 (5 bases). The CDR3 nucleotides read TGTGCCAGCAGTCGCAGTCGGGGGGAGTTCTATGGCTACACCTTC. It is translated as CASSRSRGEFYGYTF.